This T cell receptor (beta chain) was identified in a study of CD8 T cells in ankylosing spondylitis. Many counts were recorded for this clonotype. A quantitative 5'-RACE method, one with molecular barcodes, was used to make TCR beta libraries. MiXCR was run by TCRdb on the 5' RACE reads, yielding one entry per CDR3 protein. Among 30,000 to 45,000 distinct CDR3 sequences listed, 6% were seen once. The germline CDR1 and CDR2 sequences are SEHNR and FQNEAQ (reference sequence). Germline trimming cut 2 bases from V and 5 bases from J; bases unmatched to any gene: 4. The CDR3 contains 16 residues. The source material was blood, either unsorted or a sorted T cell fraction (not recorded which). This chain connects TRBV7-9 to TRBJ2-2; TRBD2 matches at 11 bases. This receptor was identified in a male donor with ankylosing spondylitis or in good health (not recorded which). The DNA for the CDR3 is TGTGCCAGCAGCTTAACTAGCGGGAGTCTGACCGGGGAGCTGTTTTTT. Protein product: CASSLTSGSLTGELFF.